The present T cell receptor beta chain was sequenced within a study of Ad26.COV2.S vaccination and SARS-CoV-2 variants. Treatment specified: about 20 received Ad26.COV2.S at low or high dose, single or two shots; roughly 5 received placebo; per-sample allocation not given. Sample collection was performed on day 63 after the first vaccine or placebo injection. The method was immunoSEQ multiplex PCR; TCRdb's version includes in-frame clones alone and lacks a portion of them. The sample contains a few hundred thousand clones, less than 95% of which appear only once. The CDR3 loop spans 15 amino acids. V lost 3 bases, J lost 5 bases, and 7 bases stayed unmatched. Germline V CDR1 and CDR2: LNHDA, SQIVND (reference sequence).

The chain carries TRBV19 and TRBJ2-5; 9 positions match TRBD2. This TCR derives from a person aged 18-65 years who received the Ad26.COV2.S COVID-19 vaccine or a placebo. The starting material was peripheral blood, obtained in a trial of Ad26.COV2.S vaccine versus placebo. CDR3 region: CASSIAGLAGETQYF. CDR3 DNA: TGTGCCAGTAGTATCGCGGGACTAGCAGGGGAGACCCAGTACTTC.